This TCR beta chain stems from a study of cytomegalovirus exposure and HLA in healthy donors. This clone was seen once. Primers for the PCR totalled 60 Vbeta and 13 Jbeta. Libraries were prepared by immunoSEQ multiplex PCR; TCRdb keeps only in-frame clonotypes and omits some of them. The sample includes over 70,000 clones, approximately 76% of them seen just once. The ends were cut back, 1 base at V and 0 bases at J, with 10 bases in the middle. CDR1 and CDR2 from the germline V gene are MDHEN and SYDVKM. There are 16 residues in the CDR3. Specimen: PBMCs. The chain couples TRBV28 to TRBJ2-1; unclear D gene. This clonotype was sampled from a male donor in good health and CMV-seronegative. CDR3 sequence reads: CASSLSGSGSYNEQFF. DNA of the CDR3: TGTGCCAGCAGTTTATCTGGTTCGGGCTCCTACAATGAGCAGTTCTTC.